Listed below are T cell receptor beta chains from one sample, sequenced in a study of naive and memory T cell subsets. TCRdb used MiXCR to reprocess the UMI-ligation and nested PCR reads, holding one entry per CDR3 protein. The sample lists 84,000 or so distinct CDR3 sequences; 6% to 7.5% were seen once. The sequenced material came from central memory CD4+ T cells from blood. These receptors originate from a human donor in good health. Each CDR3 is given with its conserved first and last residue. D genes are given only for firm matches. Size values are once, few and many counts, or a class for expanded clones, and some rows have none.

J gene: TRBJ2-1; D gene: -; V gene: TRBV20-1; CDR3 length: 11; clone size: -; CDR3 DNA: TGCAGTGCTAACTGGGGTACTGAGCAGTTCTTC; CDR3 protein: CSANWGTEQFF
J gene: TRBJ1-2; D gene: -; V gene: TRBV30; CDR3 length: 16; clone size: many; CDR3 DNA: TGTGCCTGGAGGGAGATAGCAGGGGATGGTAACTATGGCTACACCTTC; CDR3 protein: CAWREIAGDGNYGYTF
J gene: TRBJ1-2; D gene: -; V gene: TRBV3-1; CDR3 length: 14; clone size: few; CDR3 DNA: TGTGCCAGCAGCCAAGACAGGGGTAACTATGGCTACACCTTC; CDR3 protein: CASSQDRGNYGYTF
J gene: TRBJ1-6; D gene: -; V gene: TRBV2; CDR3 length: 14; clone size: few; CDR3 DNA: TGTGCCAGCAGTCGATTGAAAGGAACTTCACCCCTCCACTTT; CDR3 protein: CASSRLKGTSPLHF
J gene: TRBJ1-4; D gene: -; V gene: TRBV29-1; CDR3 length: 12; clone size: many; CDR3 DNA: TGCAGCGTACAGGCAACTAATGAAAAACTGTTTTTT; CDR3 protein: CSVQATNEKLFF
J gene: TRBJ2-7; D gene: TRBD2; V gene: TRBV7-2; CDR3 length: 14; clone size: few; CDR3 DNA: TGTGCCAGCAGCTTGACTAGCGGGAGTGGCGAGCAGTACTTC; CDR3 protein: CASSLTSGSGEQYF
J gene: TRBJ2-2; D gene: -; V gene: TRBV19; CDR3 length: 15; clone size: -; CDR3 DNA: TGTGCCAGTAGAGGAGGGGGTTTTTCGACCGGGGAGCTGTTTTTT; CDR3 protein: CASRGGGFSTGELFF
J gene: TRBJ1-1; D gene: -; V gene: TRBV3-1; CDR3 length: 16; clone size: many; CDR3 DNA: TGTGCCAGCAGCCAAGCAGAGTATTATTCTAGCACTGAAGCTTTCTTT; CDR3 protein: CASSQAEYYSSTEAFF
J gene: TRBJ1-1; D gene: -; V gene: TRBV10-2; CDR3 length: 13; clone size: few; CDR3 DNA: TGCGCCAGCAGTGAGTTACGGGGAACTGAAGCTTTCTTT; CDR3 protein: CASSELRGTEAFF
J gene: TRBJ2-7; D gene: -; V gene: TRBV4-3; CDR3 length: 13; clone size: few; CDR3 DNA: TGCGCCAGCAGCCAAGAATGGGGGAACGAGCAGTACTTC; CDR3 protein: CASSQEWGNEQYF
J gene: TRBJ1-2; D gene: -; V gene: TRBV7-2; CDR3 length: 12; clone size: many; CDR3 DNA: TGTGCCAGCAGCCAATCGTCGACAGGCTACACCTTC; CDR3 protein: CASSQSSTGYTF
J gene: TRBJ2-7; D gene: TRBD1; V gene: TRBV20-1; CDR3 length: 14; clone size: -; CDR3 DNA: TGCAGTGCGCAAGACAGGGAACACTCCTACGAGCAGTACTTC; CDR3 protein: CSAQDREHSYEQYF
J gene: TRBJ2-7; D gene: -; V gene: TRBV10-3; CDR3 length: 12; clone size: many; CDR3 DNA: TGTGCCATCAGTGAGTCGAACTACGAGCAGTACTTC; CDR3 protein: CAISESNYEQYF
J gene: TRBJ2-7; D gene: -; V gene: TRBV18; CDR3 length: 15; clone size: many; CDR3 DNA: TGTGCCAGCTCACCAAACCCGGTTGGTATCTACGAGCAGTACTTC; CDR3 protein: CASSPNPVGIYEQYF
J gene: TRBJ1-2; D gene: -; V gene: TRBV28; CDR3 length: 12; clone size: many; CDR3 DNA: TGTGCCAGCTGCAGGGATAACTATGGCTACACCTTC; CDR3 protein: CASCRDNYGYTF
J gene: TRBJ1-1; D gene: -; V gene: TRBV4-2; CDR3 length: 15; clone size: many; CDR3 DNA: TGTGCCAGCAGCCAAGATCGGCTGGGATCCACTGAAGCTTTCTTT; CDR3 protein: CASSQDRLGSTEAFF
J gene: TRBJ1-6; D gene: -; V gene: TRBV5-6; CDR3 length: 13; clone size: many; CDR3 DNA: TGTGCCAGCAGCAGAGGGGGGCCTTCACCCCTCCACTTT; CDR3 protein: CASSRGGPSPLHF
J gene: TRBJ2-5; D gene: TRBD1; V gene: TRBV7-2; CDR3 length: 16; clone size: many; CDR3 DNA: TGTGCCAGCAGCGAGGGGGACAGGGGGTCTCAAGAGACCCAGTACTTC; CDR3 protein: CASSEGDRGSQETQYF
J gene: TRBJ1-2; D gene: TRBD1; V gene: TRBV4-2; CDR3 length: 17; clone size: few; CDR3 DNA: TGTGCCAGCAGCCAAGTTGACAGGGGCTGGCCTGACTATGGCTACACCTTC; CDR3 protein: CASSQVDRGWPDYGYTF
J gene: TRBJ2-3; D gene: -; V gene: TRBV7-6; CDR3 length: 15; clone size: few; CDR3 DNA: TGTGCCAGCAGCGGTGCGGGAAAGGGCACAGATACGCAGTATTTT; CDR3 protein: CASSGAGKGTDTQYF
J gene: TRBJ2-4; D gene: -; V gene: TRBV6-2/TRBV6-3; CDR3 length: 15; clone size: many; CDR3 DNA: TGTGCCAGCAGTTACCCCTTTGGACTCCCGGACATTCAGTACTTC; CDR3 protein: CASSYPFGLPDIQYF
J gene: TRBJ1-2; D gene: -; V gene: TRBV29-1; CDR3 length: 12; clone size: -; CDR3 DNA: TGCAGCGTTGTCCAGGGAGCCTATGGCTACACCTTC; CDR3 protein: CSVVQGAYGYTF
J gene: TRBJ2-3; D gene: -; V gene: TRBV6-1; CDR3 length: 15; clone size: many; CDR3 DNA: TGTGCCAGCAGTGAAGCACCGGGAGCAGCAGATACGCAGTATTTT; CDR3 protein: CASSEAPGAADTQYF
J gene: TRBJ1-2; D gene: -; V gene: TRBV20-1; CDR3 length: 15; clone size: many; CDR3 DNA: TGCAGTGCTTCCTCAGGGAAACAGTATCTATCCGGCTACACCTTC; CDR3 protein: CSASSGKQYLSGYTF
J gene: TRBJ2-3; D gene: TRBD2; V gene: TRBV6-5; CDR3 length: 15; clone size: -; CDR3 DNA: TGTGCCAGCAGTTACTCGGGGGGGGGCACAGATACGCAGTATTTT; CDR3 protein: CASSYSGGGTDTQYF
J gene: TRBJ2-7; D gene: TRBD2; V gene: TRBV12-3/TRBV12-4; CDR3 length: 14; clone size: many; CDR3 DNA: TGTGCCAGCAGCCCACAGCGGGGTCGCGCCGAGCAGTACTTC; CDR3 protein: CASSPQRGRAEQYF
J gene: TRBJ2-6; D gene: -; V gene: TRBV5-1; CDR3 length: 16; clone size: many; CDR3 DNA: TGCGCCAGCAGCTTAGGTTCAGGATCTGGGGCCAACGTCCTGACTTTC; CDR3 protein: CASSLGSGSGANVLTF
J gene: TRBJ1-3; D gene: -; V gene: TRBV12-3/TRBV12-4; CDR3 length: 13; clone size: many; CDR3 DNA: TGTGCCAGCAGCCGCAACTCTGGAAACACCATATATTTT; CDR3 protein: CASSRNSGNTIYF
J gene: TRBJ1-2; D gene: TRBD1; V gene: TRBV30; CDR3 length: 16; clone size: few; CDR3 DNA: TGTGCCTGGAGTCACATCAATCAGGGACAGGGCTATGGCTACACCTTC; CDR3 protein: CAWSHINQGQGYGYTF
J gene: TRBJ2-5; D gene: -; V gene: TRBV30; CDR3 length: 11; clone size: few; CDR3 DNA: TGTGCCTGGAGTAGGAGGGAGACCCAGTACTTC; CDR3 protein: CAWSRRETQYF